Presented here are 29 T cell receptor beta chains from one specimen sequenced in a study of shared clonotypes between healthy human individuals. Sequenced by immunoSEQ multiplex PCR; TCRdb stores in-frame clones only, minus some. The sample has more than 2 million clones, around 95% seen once; the top ten hold around 0.13%. Sequencing was performed on naive CD4+ T cells sorted from blood. The subset was: CD45RA+ positively selected. The receptors were gathered from a man aged 18 to 29 in good health.

This clone appeared once. J is TRBJ2-7 and V is TRBV21-1; TRBD2 is the table's D call and was not checked against the DNA. TRBV21-1 is listed as a pseudogene. This CDR3 has 16 amino acids. The CDR3 sequence: CASNRAGHSSIYEQYF. CDR3 sequence (DNA): TGTGCCAGCAATCGAGCGGGACATTCGTCAATCTACGAGCAGTACTTC.

The rearrangement links TRBV30 to TRBJ1-2; D is uncertain. Trimming cost V 3 bases and J 0 bases, with 14 bases left between them. CDR1 and CDR2 from the germline V gene are GTSNPN and SVGIG (reference sequence). CDR3 size: 15 residues. CDR3 nucleotide sequence: TGTGCCTGGAGGATTTTAGGGAGCGCTAACTATGGCTACACCTTC. Translating gives CAWRILGSANYGYTF. The full variable domain, rest sourced from reference TRBV30 and TRBJ1-2, is SQTIHQWPATLVQPVGSPLSLECTVEGTSNPNLYWYRQAAGRGLQLLFYSVGIGQISSEVPQNLSASRPQDRQFILSSKKLLLSDSGFYLCAWRILGSANYGYTFGSGTRLTVV.

The chain has TRBV11-2 and TRBJ2-7; D is unresolved. The CDR3 extends over 14 amino acids. The germline V gene encodes CDR1 SGHAT and CDR2 FQNNGV. Trimming shortened V by 5 bases and J by 6 bases, and 17 bases separated the two germline ends. The DNA of the CDR3 is TGTGCCAGCAGCAATGGGGTCAGCCCCGTCGAGCAGTACTTC. Residues: CASSNGVSPVEQYF. Drawing the rest from reference TRBV11-2 and TRBJ2-7, the complete variable domain is EAGVAQSPRYKIIEKRQSVAFWCNPISGHATLYWYQQILGQGPKLLIQFQNNGVVDDSQLPKDRFSAERLKGVDSTLKIQPAKLEDSAVYLCASSNGVSPVEQYFGPGTRLTVT.

The chain couples TRBV5-1 to TRBJ2-7; D is unclear. CDR1 SGHRS and CDR2 YFSETQ come from the germline V gene. V was pared by 4 bases and J by 2 bases, with 16 bases between. The CDR3 loop spans 15 amino acids. The DNA for the CDR3 is TGCGCCAGCAGCCCCCCCAGCGCCCTAACCTACGAGCAGTACTTC. Encoded protein: CASSPPSALTYEQYF.

With regard to this clone: The sample contains more than one DNA sequence encoding this CDR3. CDR3 region: CASSRRANQPQHF. For the CDR3, the DNA is TGTGCCAGCAGTCGGCGGGCGAATCAGCCCCAGCATTTT. V gene TRBV6-5 combines with J gene TRBJ1-5; D remains ambiguous. The CDR3 sequence is 13 residues long. CDR1 and CDR2 from the germline V gene are MNHEY and SVGAGI. The germline V and J ends were trimmed by 5 bases and 4 bases, with 9 bases remaining between them.

The gene calls are TRBV2 and TRBJ2-6; D might be TRBD2 (5 bases). The CDR3 contains 20 residues. Trimming removed 3 bases at V and 0 bases at J, with 21 bases between. Germline V gene lookup returns CDR1 SNHLY and CDR2 FYNNEI. CDR3 in amino acids: CASSDNGRLAGLSGANVLTF. In DNA, the CDR3 is TGTGCCAGCAGTGATAATGGTCGGTTGGCCGGACTCTCTGGGGCCAACGTCCTGACTTTC.

The J gene is TRBJ1-6, the V gene TRBV6-5; 7 positions match TRBD1. The ends lost 4 bases at V and 7 bases at J; junction bases unmatched: 4. Germline V gene data show CDR1 as MNHEY and CDR2 as SVGAGI. The CDR3 loop spans 14 amino acids. The CDR3, as DNA: TGTGCCAGCAGTTTTGGGACAGCGAATTCACCCCTCCACTTT. Translated: CASSFGTANSPLHF.

The chain has TRBV6-5 and TRBJ1-2; 8 bases are shared with TRBD1. This CDR3 contains 14 residues. The V and J ends lost 1 base and 8 bases, in that order; junction bases with no gene match: 6. The germline CDR1 and CDR2 sequences are MNHEY and SVGAGI. CDR3 DNA: TGTGCCAGCAGTTACTTTGACAGGGGCAGCGGCTACACCTTC. This sequence encodes CASSYFDRGSGYTF.

Points on this clone: This CDR3 is also generated by other DNA sequences in the sample. The chain employs TRBV9 and TRBJ1-2; D may be TRBD1 (6 bases). V was pared by 4 bases and J by 5 bases, with 9 bases between. Germline lookup yields CDR1 SGDLS and CDR2 YYNGEE. The CDR3 is 12 amino acids. The CDR3 protein is CASSSGVYGYTF. The CDR3 nucleotides read TGTGCCAGCAGCTCAGGGGTATATGGCTACACCTTC.

V gene TRBV30 combines with J gene TRBJ1-5, with TRBD1 as a possible D gene (5 bases). The CDR3 loop spans 13 amino acids. V gave up 2 bases and J gave up 0 bases, with 5 bases separating them. Germline CDR1 is GTSNPN and CDR2 is SVGIG (reference sequence). CDR3 DNA sequence: TGTGCCTGGAGTACAGGTAGCAATCAGCCCCAGCATTTT. It translates to CAWSTGSNQPQHF.

A note on this clone: The same CDR3 can be traced to other DNA sequences in this sample. The chain couples TRBV6-1 to TRBJ1-4; 7 nucleotides line up with TRBD1. CDR1 is MNHNS and CDR2 is SASEGT in the germline V gene. The CDR3 covers 14 residues. V trimming: 6 bases; J trimming: 1 base; junction bases outside the gene matches: 2. In DNA form, the CDR3 reads TGTGCCAGCAGCCGGACAGGAACTAATGAAAAACTGTTTTTT. Translation gives CASSRTGTNEKLFF.

The genes are TRBV7-3 and TRBJ1-3; TRBD1 agrees at 8 bases. V gave up 0 bases and J gave up 3 bases; unmatched junction bases: 4. CDR1 SGHTA and CDR2 FQGTGA come from the germline V gene. The CDR3 is 16 amino acids. CDR3 residues: CASSLTGQGGGNTIYF. In DNA form, the CDR3 reads TGTGCCAGCAGCTTAACAGGACAGGGAGGTGGAAACACCATATATTTT.

The chain has TRBV5-1 and TRBJ1-2; D is unclear. Trimming removed 4 bases at V and 4 bases at J, with 11 bases between. The CDR3 has 13 residues. Germline CDR1 is SGHRS and CDR2 is YFSETQ. CDR3: CASSEARSYGYTF. The CDR3 coding sequence is TGCGCCAGCAGCGAGGCGCGTAGCTATGGCTACACCTTC.

The rearrangement links TRBV19 to TRBJ1-2; D gene unclear. This CDR3 comprises 14 residues. Germline lookup yields CDR1 LNHDA and CDR2 SQIVND (reference sequence). Between the trimmed V and J ends, which lost 1 base and 6 bases, there was a span of 12 bases. DNA of the CDR3: TGTGCCAGTAGTATAGTTGGGGTCTCGAATGGCTACACCTTC. It is translated as CASSIVGVSNGYTF.

The chain joins TRBV10-1 to TRBJ2-5, with TRBD2 as a possible D gene (6 bases). The V gene's germline CDR1 is WNHNN and CDR2 SYGVQD (reference sequence). V lost 0 bases to trimming and J lost 5 bases, with 13 bases between them. The CDR3 runs to 15 residues. The CDR3, as DNA: TGCGCCAGCAGTGAGTCGGCGGGGTACGGCGAGACCCAGTACTTC. Amino acid sequence: CASSESAGYGETQYF.

The chain couples TRBV6-5 to TRBJ2-2; tentatively, D is TRBD1 (7 bases). Germline CDR1 is MNHEY and CDR2 is SVGAGI. V was clipped by 7 bases and J by 6 bases, with 18 bases between them. The CDR3 sequence is 15 residues long. The CDR3 DNA is TGTGCCAGCACTAGACTAGGGACAGCCCCCGGGGAGCTGTTTTTT. Amino acid sequence: CASTRLGTAPGELFF.

The chain uses TRBV7-2 and TRBJ2-5; D gene unclear. The germline gives CDR1 SGHTA, CDR2 FQGNSA. The ends were cut back, 4 bases at V and 1 base at J, with 4 bases in the middle. The CDR3 loop spans 12 amino acids. Here the CDR3 DNA reads TGTGCCAGCAGCTGGGCCCAAGAGACCCAGTACTTC. Translated: CASSWAQETQYF.

The rearrangement uses TRBV18 and TRBJ1-5; weak D call: TRBD1 (5 bases). The CDR3 has 14 residues. V was trimmed by 3 bases and J by 2 bases, leaving 8 bases between them. CDR1 is KGHSH and CDR2 is LQKENI in the germline V gene. The CDR3 reads CASSPDMGNQPQHF. The CDR3 region has the DNA TGTGCCAGCTCACCGGACATGGGCAATCAGCCCCAGCATTTT.

V usage is TRBV18 and J usage is TRBJ2-5, with 13 positions matching TRBD2. J gave up 4 bases and V 4 bases, and 6 bases lay outside the gene matches. CDR3 length equals 16 residues. Germline CDR1 KGHSH, CDR2 LQKENI. The CDR3 DNA reads TGTGCCAGCTCACGGCCACTAGCGGGAGGGCCAGAGACCCAGTACTTC. The encoded protein is CASSRPLAGGPETQYF.

The chain is built from TRBV15 and TRBJ1-2, with D maybe TRBD1 (5 bases). V was pared by 5 bases and J by 0 bases, with 13 bases between. Germline loops: CDR1 LNHNV, CDR2 YYDKDF (reference sequence). CDR3 length: 15 residues. The CDR3 sequence is CATSSSGRSNYGYTF. CDR3 sequence (DNA): TGTGCCACCAGCTCCTCGGGGCGATCTAACTATGGCTACACCTTC.

This clone appeared a single time. V is TRBV11-2 and J is TRBJ2-5, with a weak D call TRBD2 (7 bases). V was cut by 4 bases and J by 8 bases, with 11 bases left in between. Germline CDR1 SGHAT, CDR2 FQNNGV. The CDR3 length is 12 residues. This chain's CDR3 is CASSWGGRTQYF. DNA for the CDR3: TGTGCCAGCAGCTGGGGGGGGCGTACCCAGTACTTC.

J is TRBJ2-2 and V is TRBV30, with 11 bases that match TRBD2. J was trimmed by 3 bases and V by 0 bases; bases with no gene match: 12. Germline V lookup: CDR1 GTSNPN, CDR2 SVGIG (reference sequence). This CDR3 region has 19 residues. CDR3 DNA sequence: TGTGCCTGGAGTGTACGGCCTAGCGGGAGGCCTTCTTACACCGGGGAGCTGTTTTTT. Translation gives CAWSVRPSGRPSYTGELFF.

For this clone: Other DNA sequences in this specimen translate into the identical CDR3. V gene TRBV7-2 combines with J gene TRBJ1-2, with D hard to call. Germline V gene data show CDR1 as SGHTA and CDR2 as FQGNSA. The germline V and J ends were trimmed by 3 bases and 1 base, with 9 bases remaining between them. This CDR3 is built from 14 residues. This chain's CDR3 is CASSLVGSNYGYTF. The CDR3 nucleotides read TGTGCCAGCAGCTTGGTAGGGAGTAACTATGGCTACACCTTC.

V usage is TRBV7-2 and J usage is TRBJ2-5; D is unresolved. Germline V gives CDR1 SGHTA, CDR2 FQGNSA. This CDR3 has 14 amino acids. The V end was cut by 0 bases, the J end by 2 bases, with 7 bases between. The CDR3 protein is CASSLALTQETQYF. Here the CDR3 DNA reads TGTGCCAGCAGCTTAGCGCTGACGCAAGAGACCCAGTACTTC.

The rearrangement joins TRBV6-1 to TRBJ1-6; D is ambiguous. The CDR3 loop spans 20 amino acids. Germline V gene sequence: CDR1 MNHNS, CDR2 SASEGT. The V end lost 4 bases, the J end lost 0 bases, and 22 bases lay between the germline ends. The CDR3 nucleotides read TGTGCCAGCAGTGTGCAAACAGCCCCGAGCCCTAGCTCCTATAATTCACCCCTCCACTTT. Translation: CASSVQTAPSPSSYNSPLHF.

This chain links TRBV30 with TRBJ2-6; weak D call: TRBD1 (5 bases). The CDR3 consists of 16 residues. With 2 bases removed from V and 1 base from J, the gap between germline ends came to 12 bases. From germline, CDR1 is GTSNPN and CDR2 SVGIG (reference sequence). Here the CDR3 reads CAWSNFRVSGANVLTF. The DNA of the CDR3 is TGTGCCTGGAGTAATTTCAGGGTGTCTGGGGCCAACGTCCTGACTTTC.

This chain joins TRBV16 and TRBJ2-5; 8 nucleotides align to TRBD1. Germline-derived CDR1 and CDR2 are KGHSY and FQNENV. Trimming cost V 0 bases and J 4 bases; bases outside gene matches: 4. The CDR3 extends over 15 amino acids. The CDR3 nucleotides read TGTGCCAGCAGCCAATCCTCTACAGGGGGAGAGACCCAGTACTTC. Its translation is CASSQSSTGGETQYF.

Points on this clone: Distinct nucleotide sequences in the sample also encode this CDR3. V and J are TRBV5-1 and TRBJ2-7, with 7 bases matching TRBD1. Per germline, CDR1 SGHRS and CDR2 YFSETQ. J gave up 0 bases and V 4 bases, and 4 bases lay outside the gene matches. The CDR3 sequence is 14 residues long. The CDR3 DNA sequence: TGCGCCAGCAGCCCGGGGACAGACTCCTACGAGCAGTACTTC. It is translated as CASSPGTDSYEQYF.

V is TRBV6-5 and J is TRBJ2-1, with no clear D. Germline V gene sequence: CDR1 MNHEY, CDR2 SVGAGI. The CDR3 is 13 amino acids. The ends were cut back, 6 bases at V and 9 bases at J, with 15 bases in the middle. The CDR3 is CASSRRSDSEQFF. The CDR3 bases are TGTGCCAGCAGCCGTCGGTCGGATAGTGAGCAGTTCTTC.